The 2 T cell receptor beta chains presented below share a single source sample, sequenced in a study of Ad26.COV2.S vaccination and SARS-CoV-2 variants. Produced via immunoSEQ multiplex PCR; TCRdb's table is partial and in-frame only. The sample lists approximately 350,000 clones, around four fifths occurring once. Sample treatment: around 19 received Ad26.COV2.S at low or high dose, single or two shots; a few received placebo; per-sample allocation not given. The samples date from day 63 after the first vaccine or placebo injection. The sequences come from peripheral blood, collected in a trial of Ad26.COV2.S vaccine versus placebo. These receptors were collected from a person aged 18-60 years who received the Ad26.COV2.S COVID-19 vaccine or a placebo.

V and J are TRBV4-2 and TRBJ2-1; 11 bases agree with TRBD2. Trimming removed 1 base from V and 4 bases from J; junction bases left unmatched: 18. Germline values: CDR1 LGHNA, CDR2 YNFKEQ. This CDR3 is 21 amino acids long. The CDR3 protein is CASSQVPNILAGAGGYNEQFF. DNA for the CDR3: TGTGCCAGCAGCCAAGTTCCCAATATACTAGCGGGGGCGGGAGGGTACAATGAGCAGTTCTTC.

CDR3 sequence: CASSFGGESTEAFF. Written as DNA, the CDR3 is TGTGCCAGCAGCTTTGGAGGGGAATCCACTGAAGCTTTCTTT. The chain uses TRBV7-3 and TRBJ1-1; D possibly corresponds to TRBD1 (5 bases). Trimming took 3 bases from V and 4 from J, leaving 12 bases between them. CDR3 size: 14 residues. Germline values: CDR1 SGHTA, CDR2 FQGTGA.